Below, 31 T cell receptor beta chains from the same sample are listed, as sequenced in a study of blood T cell repertoires in COVID-19. Sequencing was performed with immunoSEQ multiplex PCR; in TCRdb, only in-frame clones are kept and a portion is missing. The table records around 250,000 clones, 84% of them present only once. Sequences were obtained from PBMCs or T cells enriched from blood (not recorded which). The receptors were sampled from a man younger than 40 with acute COVID-19.

In regard to this clone: Its ends do not fully match the called genes, so a read error is possible. The rearrangement links TRBV7-7 to TRBJ2-5; D remains ambiguous. Per the germline V gene, CDR1 is SSHAT and CDR2 is FNYEAQ (reference sequence). The CDR3 runs to 13 residues. This CDR3 reads CASSLDTGETQYF. CDR3 DNA: TGTGCTAGCAGCTTAGACACGGGAGAGACCCAGTACTTC.

The chain carries TRBV18 and TRBJ2-1, with TRBD2 matching 7 bases. The V gene's germline CDR1 is KGHSH and CDR2 LQKENI. V was clipped by 6 bases and J by 0 bases; unmatched bases: 8. This CDR3 spans 16 amino acids. The CDR3 nucleotides are TGTGCCAGCTCCGCTCGGCGGGAGAGCTCCTACAATGAGCAGTTCTTC. This sequence encodes CASSARRESSYNEQFF.

This chain connects TRBV7-9 to TRBJ2-1; 10 bases are a match to TRBD2. The trim removed 5 bases at V and 0 bases at J, leaving 4 bases unmatched. The CDR3 covers 16 residues. Germline assignment: CDR1 SEHNR and CDR2 FQNEAQ (reference sequence). CDR3 sequence (DNA): TGTGCCAGCAGCCGGGGACTAGCGAGCTCCTACAATGAGCAGTTCTTC. It yields the protein CASSRGLASSYNEQFF.

J is TRBJ1-4 and V is TRBV19; the D gene is possibly TRBD1 (5 bases). This CDR3 contains 13 residues. Trimming shortened V by 4 bases and J by 7 bases, and 10 bases separated the two germline ends. The germline V gene encodes CDR1 LNHDA and CDR2 SQIVND (reference sequence). The CDR3 region has the DNA TGTGCCAGTAGTAGTTGGGGCGGTGAAAAACTGTTTTTT. It translates to CASSSWGGEKLFF.

This clone was seen a single time. The chain couples TRBV5-5 to TRBJ1-5; 7 bases are shared with TRBD1. V lost 3 bases and J lost 4; bases outside the gene matches: 4. This CDR3 has 14 amino acids. CDR1 and CDR2 from the germline V gene are SGHKS and YYEKEE (reference sequence). The CDR3 spells CASSSLTGNQPQHF. The CDR3 nucleotides are TGTGCCAGCAGCTCGCTGACAGGGAATCAGCCCCAGCATTTT.

The gene calls are TRBV5-4 and TRBJ1-3; 7 positions agree with TRBD1. The CDR3 is 15 amino acids. Looked up from germline, CDR1 is SGHNT and CDR2 is YYREEE (reference sequence). V shed 4 bases and J 4 bases; nucleotides not matched to a gene: 8. The CDR3, as DNA: TGTGCCAGCAGCATTACCAGGGGGATGGGAAACACCATATATTTT. It specifies CASSITRGMGNTIYF.

The chain has TRBV7-8 and TRBJ2-7; weak D call: TRBD2 (5 bases). CDR1 is SGHVS and CDR2 is FQNEAQ in the germline V gene. The V gene lost 4 bases and the J gene lost 4 bases, with 8 bases spanning the gap. The CDR3 is 12 residues long. DNA of the CDR3: TGTGCCAGCAGCTATGAGGGTTACGAGCAGTACGTC. This translates into CASSYEGYEQYV.

The rearrangement links TRBV18 to TRBJ1-5; no clear D. Germline V gene sequence: CDR1 KGHSH, CDR2 LQKENI. The V end was cut by 2 bases, the J end by 7 bases, with 15 bases between. The length of the CDR3 is 15 residues. The CDR3 is CASSPEGLTRQPQHF. In nucleotides, the CDR3 is TGTGCCAGCTCACCAGAGGGCCTAACCAGGCAGCCCCAGCATTTT.

Regarding this clone: Sequence at one end of the junction differs from germline and may be a read error. This chain joins TRBV5-1 and TRBJ2-3; either TRBD1 or TRBD2 may supply D (5 bases each). CDR3 length: 15 amino acids. The germline V gene has CDR1 SGHRS and CDR2 YFSETQ. CDR3 amino acids: CASSLRGIRTDTQYF. For the CDR3, the DNA is TGTGCCAGCAGCTTGAGGGGAATTCGCACAGATACGCAGTATTTT.

The chain recombines TRBV20-1 with TRBJ2-3; 9 nucleotides align to TRBD2. J lost 2 bases, V lost 3 bases, and 12 bases had no gene match. The V gene's germline CDR1 is DFQATT and CDR2 SNEGSKA (reference sequence). This CDR3 spans 17 amino acids. In DNA form, the CDR3 reads TGCAGTGCTAGTCTCCCTCCAGCGGGAGGCGCCACAGATACGCAGTATTTT. Its translation is CSASLPPAGGATDTQYF.

As DNA, the CDR3 is TGTGCCAGCAGCGGGGGCGGATACACCGGGGAGCTGTTTTTT. Protein product: CASSGGGYTGELFF. V and J are TRBV5-6 and TRBJ2-2, with D possibly TRBD1 on 6 matching bases. V dropped 4 bases and J dropped 3 bases, with 10 bases sitting between them. The CDR3 consists of 14 residues. CDR1 is SGHDT, CDR2 YYEEEE, per germline. The full variable domain, with the rest looked up from reference TRBV5-6 and TRBJ2-2, is DAGVTQSPTHLIKTRGQQVTLRCSPKSGHDTVSWYQQALGQGPQFIFQYYEEEERQRGNFPDRFSGHQFPNYSSELNVNALLLGDSALYLCASSGGGYTGELFFGEGSRLTVL.

CDR3 bases: TGTGCCAGCACCGATATTGGTGCGGGGGCCGGGGCCAACGTCCTGACTTTC. The encoded protein is CASTDIGAGAGANVLTF. The V and J genes are TRBV3-1 (or the pseudogene TRBV3-2) and TRBJ2-6, with a weak D call TRBD2 (7 bases). This CDR3 region has 17 residues. Trimming removed 7 bases from V and 4 bases from J, with 20 bases in between. Germline V gene data show CDR1 as LGHDT and CDR2 as YNNKEL (reference sequence).

This sequence joins TRBV11-3 and TRBJ2-7; 7 bases line up with TRBD2. The junction had 1 base not matched to a gene; V was cut back by 1 base and J by 7 bases. The CDR3 is 12 residues long. CDR1 is SGHNT, CDR2 YENEEA, per germline. The CDR3 sequence: CASSLGAGEQYV. Written as DNA, the CDR3 is TGTGCCAGCAGCTTAGGAGCGGGAGAGCAGTACGTC.

The J gene is TRBJ2-2, the V gene TRBV24-1; D is perhaps TRBD2 (5 bases). Per the germline V gene, CDR1 is KGHDR and CDR2 is SFDVKD. The germline V and J ends were trimmed by 7 bases and 2 bases, with 13 bases remaining between them. The CDR3 is made up of 15 amino acids. CDR3 in DNA: TGTGCCACCAGCGGAAGAAGCGGAAACACCGGGGAGCTGTTTTTT. Its protein is CATSGRSGNTGELFF.

The chain is built from TRBV7-2 and TRBJ1-1, with D unresolved. Deletions cut 1 base from V and 11 bases from J, with 17 bases between. CDR1 is SGHTA and CDR2 is FQGNSA in the germline V gene. The CDR3 extends over 14 amino acids. CDR3 region: CASSLVVGVSVAFF. The CDR3 region has the DNA TGTGCCAGCAGCTTAGTGGTCGGGGTCTCCGTGGCTTTCTTT.

This chain links TRBV29-1 with TRBJ2-2; TRBD2 is a possible D gene (6 bases). V was clipped by 1 base and J by 7 bases, with 13 bases between them. Germline lookup yields CDR1 SQVTM and CDR2 ANQGSEA. This CDR3 spans 14 amino acids. The CDR3 DNA is TGCAGCGTTGAAGGGGGAGGTTCCGGCGGGGAGCTGTTTTTT. Translation: CSVEGGGSGGELFF.

This chain joins TRBV19 and TRBJ1-1; TRBD1 agrees at 10 bases. Germline V CDR1 and CDR2: LNHDA, SQIVND (reference sequence). With 5 bases clipped from V and 6 bases from J, the junction kept 9 bases outside the gene matches. CDR3 size: 15 residues. The DNA of the CDR3 is TGTGCCAGTAGTTCAAGGGGACAGGGGAGAGCTGAAGCTTTCTTT. Protein sequence: CASSSRGQGRAEAFF.

V usage is TRBV27 and J usage is TRBJ2-1; 7 bases fit TRBD1. The germline V gene encodes CDR1 MNHEY and CDR2 SMNVEV (reference sequence). The J segment lost 5 bases and the V segment lost 0 bases, leaving 19 bases of the junction unmatched. This CDR3 is built from 20 residues. The CDR3 DNA follows: TGTGCCAGCAGTTTATCGATATGGGGACAGCAATACGTACCTAACAATGAGCAGTTCTTC. Amino acids: CASSLSIWGQQYVPNNEQFF.

This sequence joins TRBV24-1 and TRBJ2-1; 10 bases line up with TRBD2. This CDR3 contains 19 residues. From germline, CDR1 is KGHDR and CDR2 SFDVKD. The ends lost 4 bases at V and 0 bases at J; junction bases unmatched: 11. In nucleotides, the CDR3 is TGTGCCACCAGTGACACCTTCAGGACTAGCGGTGGCTCCTACAATGAGCAGTTCTTC. Protein product: CATSDTFRTSGGSYNEQFF.

This sequence joins TRBV3-1 (or the pseudogene TRBV3-2) and TRBJ1-6, with TRBD1 as a possible D gene (6 bases). Trimming left V 4 bases short and J 4 bases short, with 17 bases between. Germline V gives CDR1 LGHDT, CDR2 YNNKEL (reference sequence). The CDR3 extends over 17 amino acids. The CDR3 here is CASSPDRKTQYNSPLHF. The CDR3 nucleotides read TGTGCCAGCAGCCCGGACAGAAAGACCCAATATAATTCACCCCTCCACTTT.

With regard to this clone: This specimen includes other DNA sequences encoding the same CDR3. V usage is TRBV3-1 (or the pseudogene TRBV3-2) and J usage is TRBJ1-4; TRBD1 matches 10 bases. In germline, CDR1 is LGHDT, CDR2 YNNKEL (reference sequence). The CDR3 runs to 15 residues. V trimming: 1 base; J trimming: 8 bases; junction bases outside the gene matches: 4. CDR3 in amino acids: CASSQARTGGEKLFF. The CDR3 DNA follows: TGTGCCAGCAGCCAAGCGAGGACAGGGGGGGAAAAACTGTTTTTT.

In DNA form, the CDR3 reads TGTGCCAGCATTACTTCGTACGAGCAGTACGTC. Translated, it gives CASITSYEQYV. V usage is TRBV6-5 and J usage is TRBJ2-7, with no clear D. With 7 bases removed from V and 4 bases from J, the gap between germline ends came to 8 bases. The CDR3 extends over 11 amino acids. The germline CDR1 and CDR2 sequences are MNHEY and SVGAGI.

This rearrangement joins TRBV5-5 to TRBJ2-1; D is unresolved. This CDR3 is 16 amino acids long. V shed 1 base and J shed 6 bases, with 17 bases lying between them. The V gene's germline CDR1 is SGHKS and CDR2 YYEKEE (reference sequence). As DNA, the CDR3 is TGTGCCAGCAGCTTGATCAGTCCCAGAAGTCGCAATGAGCAGTTCTTC. Protein sequence: CASSLISPRSRNEQFF.

This sequence joins TRBV5-4 and TRBJ2-5; 8 positions agree with TRBD2. This CDR3 contains 16 residues. V dropped 4 bases and J dropped 4; count of bases not matched to a gene: 12. Germline CDR1 reads SGHNT; CDR2 reads YYREEE (reference sequence). CDR3 nucleotides: TGTGCCAGCAGCCCCGGGGGGGACTCCTTCGGAGAGACCCAGTACTTC. It encodes CASSPGGDSFGETQYF.

This chain connects TRBV29-1 to TRBJ1-2; D is unclear. CDR3 size: 13 residues. Trimming took off 1 base at V and 10 bases at J, with 16 bases between the two ends. Germline assignment: CDR1 SQVTM and CDR2 ANQGSEA. CDR3 loop: CSVEGGNSLLYTF. The CDR3 bases are TGCAGCGTTGAAGGAGGGAACTCCCTCCTCTACACCTTC.

The chain combines TRBV5-6 with TRBJ2-7; no reliable D call. Germline assignment: CDR1 SGHDT and CDR2 YYEEEE. This CDR3 region has 13 residues. V shed 0 bases and J shed 6 bases, with 10 bases lying between them. This chain's CDR3 is CASSLGSAGEQYV. In nucleotides, the CDR3 is TGTGCCAGCAGCTTGGGGAGTGCCGGCGAGCAGTACGTC.

The chain couples TRBV27 to TRBJ2-1, with a weak D call TRBD2 (6 bases). V lost 3 bases, J lost 3 bases, and 12 bases lay in between. The CDR3 covers 15 residues. CDR1 and CDR2 (germline): MNHEY, SMNVEV (reference sequence). CDR3 coding DNA: TGTGCCAGCAGTTTGGGGGGATCTCTCTACAATGAGCAGTTCTTC. This sequence encodes CASSLGGSLYNEQFF.

This chain links TRBV5-5 with TRBJ1-5; D perhaps matches TRBD1 (5 bases). CDR1 is SGHKS, CDR2 YYEKEE, per germline (reference sequence). This CDR3 contains 15 residues. V was cut by 0 bases and J by 4 bases, with 11 bases left in between. The DNA of the CDR3 is TGTGCCAGCAGCTTGGTGGCAGGGCCTAATCAGCCCCAGCATTTT. Its protein is CASSLVAGPNQPQHF.

Comment on this clone: One end of the junction is discordant with germline, which a read error may explain. The chain joins TRBV5-1 to TRBJ2-1; D is ambiguous. CDR3 length: 14 residues. The germline V gene encodes CDR1 SGHRS and CDR2 YFSETQ. For the CDR3, the DNA is TGTGCCAGCAGCTTGGCTACTATTCTCGATGAGCAGTTCTTC. Amino acid sequence: CASSLATILDEQFF.

This clone was seen a single time. This sequence joins TRBV5-1 and TRBJ1-1; TRBD1 aligns across 7 bases. The J segment lost 1 base and the V segment lost 2 bases, leaving 8 bases of the junction unmatched. Germline V gene data show CDR1 as SGHRS and CDR2 as YFSETQ. This CDR3 has 16 amino acids. The CDR3 DNA sequence: TGCGCCAGCAGCTTTGTCACAGGGGATAAGAACACTGAAGCTTTCTTT. Its translation is CASSFVTGDKNTEAFF.

As regards this clone: One end of the junction varies from germline; a read error may be responsible. This chain joins TRBV19 and TRBJ2-3, with a possible D match to TRBD1 (5 bases). Per germline, CDR1 LNHDA and CDR2 SQIVND (reference sequence). CDR3 length equals 11 residues. The CDR3 sequence is CASSRGDTQYF. The CDR3 DNA follows: TGTGCCAGCAGTAGGGGCGATACGCAGTATTTT.